The clone carrying this TCR beta chain was seen at least ten times. Its antigen is not known. Trimming stripped 1 base from V and 6 bases from J, with 10 bases between. This CDR3 is 13 amino acids long. Germline V gene data show CDR1 as MNHEY and CDR2 as SMNVEV (reference sequence). The data stem from a study of cytomegalovirus exposure and HLA in healthy donors. Notes on the study in general: Sequences of the TCR beta chain were said to predict the HLA-A and HLA-B alleles of most subjects accurately. Cytomegalovirus status was reportedly diagnosed by the classifier with high sensitivity and specificity. There were some public TCRs occurring in many donors, but most TCR sequences were rare. Analyses of presence and absence presupposed an approximately uniform sequencing depth across donors.

PCR employed 60 Vbeta and 13 Jbeta primers. TCRdb keeps only in-frame clones here, not all; method: immunoSEQ multiplex PCR. The sample carries roughly 27,000 clones, about three fifths recorded once. This sequence originates from a male donor in good health and CMV-seropositive. The chain couples TRBV27 to TRBJ2-7; tentative D call: TRBD1 (5 bases). Sequenced sample: PBMCs. The CDR3 region is CASSLCKGFEQYF. In nucleotides, the CDR3 is TGTGCCAGCAGTTTATGTAAGGGGTTCGAGCAGTACTTC.